This is a list of T cell receptor beta chains from one sample in a study of blood T cell repertoires in COVID-19. Clones were sequenced by immunoSEQ multiplex PCR, and TCRdb holds only the in-frame ones, with some missing. In the table there are about 130,000 clones, approximately 90% of which are singletons. Sequencing input: peripheral blood. All receptors derive from a man in his fifties or sixties with COVID-19, enrolled during active disease. CDR3s include the opening cysteine and the closing phenylalanine or tryptophan. The order of the fields is J gene, clone size, D gene, V gene, CDR3 protein, CDR3 DNA. A D gene is named only where the DNA matches it firmly. Size is stated for part of the rows, as once, few or many counts, or as a class when the clone is expanded.

>TRBJ1-2|-|-|TRBV6-4
CASSDSSEGNYGYTF
TGTGCCAGCAGTGACTCCTCGGAGGGGAACTATGGCTACACCTTC
>TRBJ1-2|-|TRBD1|TRBV7-2
CATQDRALRGGYTF
TGTGCCACCCAGGACAGGGCCCTACGAGGTGGCTACACCTTC
>TRBJ2-7|-|TRBD1|TRBV5-1
CASSLGTDTYEQYF
TGCGCCAGCAGCCTCGGGACAGACACCTACGAGCAGTACTTC
>TRBJ2-2|-|-|TRBV4-2
CASSPGEGEGTGELFF
TGTGCCAGCAGCCCTGGAGAGGGGGAGGGCACCGGGGAGCTGTTTTTT
>TRBJ1-1|-|TRBD1|TRBV27
CASSQGEYTEAFF
TGTGCCAGCAGTCAGGGGGAGTACACTGAAGCTTTCTTT
>TRBJ2-5|few|-|TRBV4-2
CASSQGGSQETQYF
TGTGCCAGCAGCCAGGGGGGTTCCCAAGAGACCCAGTACTTC
>TRBJ1-2|-|-|TRBV11-2
CASSFNTPGGYTF
TGTGCCAGCAGCTTTAATACTCCGGGTGGCTACACCTTC
>TRBJ2-1|-|-|TRBV15
CATSNLGRVHNEQFF
TGTGCCACCAGCAATCTTGGCAGGGTCCACAATGAGCAGTTCTTC
>TRBJ2-2|few|TRBD1|TRBV7-3
CASSATGTGYTGELFF
TGTGCCAGCAGCGCAACCGGGACAGGGTACACCGGGGAGCTGTTTTTT
>TRBJ1-1|-|-|TRBV5-1
CASNQGTDEAFF
TGCGCCAGTAATCAGGGTACGGATGAAGCTTTCTTT
>TRBJ2-1|-|TRBD2|TRBV30
CACHMGRGGENEQFF
TGTGCCTGTCATATGGGGCGGGGGGGCGAGAATGAGCAGTTCTTC
>TRBJ1-2|-|TRBD1|TRBV27
CASSLGTAYGYTF
TGTGCCAGCAGTTTAGGGACAGCCTATGGCTACACCTTC
>TRBJ1-2|-|-|TRBV10-3
CAIRQTGLTNYGYTF
TGTGCCATCAGGCAAACAGGGCTAACTAACTATGGCTACACCTTC
>TRBJ2-3|-|-|TRBV6-5
CASNRRRGSTDTQYF
TGTGCCAGCAACCGGCGACGGGGGAGCACAGATACGCAGTATTTT
>TRBJ1-4|-|TRBD1|TRBV7-2
CASSLTATGREKLFF
TGTGCCAGCAGCTTAACCGCGACAGGGAGAGAAAAACTGTTTTTT
>TRBJ2-5|-|-|TRBV5-1
CACGKGGGQETQYF
TGCGCCTGCGGGAAGGGTGGGGGACAAGAGACCCAGTACTTC
>TRBJ1-4|-|-|TRBV11-2
CASSLDSLGTNEKLFF
TGTGCCAGCAGCTTAGATAGCCTCGGCACTAATGAAAAACTGTTTTTT
>TRBJ1-2|-|TRBD1|TRBV27
CASSSTGTYGYTF
TGTGCCAGCAGTTCGACAGGGACCTATGGCTACACCTTC
>TRBJ1-1|-|-|TRBV7-9
CASSLEPPLNTEAFF
TGTGCCAGCAGCTTAGAGCCCCCCCTGAACACTGAAGCTTTCTTT
>TRBJ1-5|-|-|TRBV4-1
CASSSGGNQPQHF
TGCGCCAGCAGCTCCGGGGGCAATCAGCCCCAGCATTTT
>TRBJ2-7|-|TRBD1|TRBV5-5
CASSFTAPGGYEQYF
TGTGCCAGCAGCTTTACCGCCCCAGGGGGTTACGAGCAGTACTTC
>TRBJ2-7|-|-|TRBV4-1
CASSQETGYEQYF
TGCGCCAGCAGCCAAGAAACCGGCTACGAGCAGTACTTC
>TRBJ2-1|-|-|TRBV7-3
CASSLTSYNEQFF
TGTGCCAGCAGCTTGACTAGCTACAATGAGCAGTTCTTC
>TRBJ1-2|-|TRBD1|TRBV6-5
CASSPLGTGFGYTF
TGTGCCAGCAGCCCCCTCGGGACAGGGTTTGGCTACACCTTC
>TRBJ2-7|-|-|TRBV21-1
CASSKEAETGSEQYF
TGTGCCAGCAGCAAAGAAGCCGAGACAGGGTCCGAGCAGTACTTC
>TRBJ1-1|-|TRBD1|TRBV5-1
CASNTGGATEAFF
TGCGCCAGCAATACAGGGGGCGCAACTGAAGCTTTCTTT
>TRBJ2-2|-|-|TRBV19
CASMSRVGGTGELFF
TGTGCCAGTATGAGTAGGGTCGGAGGAACCGGGGAGCTGTTTTTT
>TRBJ2-2|-|-|TRBV6-6
CASSYDQGSGELFF
TGTGCCAGCAGTTACGACCAGGGCTCCGGGGAGCTGTTTTTT
>TRBJ2-7|-|TRBD1|TRBV30
CVLGQGQYEQYF
TGTGTACTGGGACAGGGACAATACGAGCAGTACTTC
>TRBJ2-7|-|TRBD1|TRBV6-1
CASREGQASYEQYF
TGTGCCAGCAGGGAAGGACAGGCCTCCTACGAGCAGTACTTC
>TRBJ2-2|-|-|TRBV7-3
CASSLNPGVTGELFF
TGTGCCAGCAGCTTAAATCCAGGGGTCACCGGGGAGCTGTTTTTT
>TRBJ2-3|-|TRBD2|TRBV10-1
CASSDPSAGGVGTQYF
TGCGCCAGCAGTGACCCATCAGCGGGGGGTGTGGGAACGCAGTATTTT
>TRBJ1-1|once|TRBD1|TRBV10-3
CAISLGQVTAEAFF
TGTGCCATCAGCCTTGGACAGGTTACGGCTGAAGCTTTCTTT
>TRBJ2-4|once|-|TRBV9
CASSDQGGGIQYF
TGTGCCAGCAGCGACCAGGGGGGTGGCATTCAGTACTTC
>TRBJ2-2|-|TRBD1|TRBV18
CASSQGAKGTGELFF
TGTGCCAGCTCACAGGGGGCCAAGGGAACCGGGGAGCTGTTTTTT
>TRBJ1-1|-|TRBD1|TRBV6-5
CASSYWTGALAEAFF
TGTGCCAGCAGTTACTGGACAGGGGCGCTGGCTGAAGCTTTCTTT
>TRBJ2-7|-|-|TRBV24-1
CATSDGNPGEYEQYF
TGTGCCACCAGTGATGGAAACCCAGGGGAATACGAGCAGTACTTC
>TRBJ1-1|-|-|TRBV6-5
CASSYSGQATEAFF
TGTGCCAGCAGTTACTCGGGACAAGCCACTGAAGCTTTCTTT
>TRBJ2-1|-|TRBD1|TRBV24-1
CATSDPGTDNEQFF
TGTGCCACCAGTGACCCCGGGACAGACAATGAGCAGTTCTTC
>TRBJ2-1|-|-|TRBV2
CVTTPGYEQFF
TGTGTCACTACCCCCGGCTATGAGCAGTTCTTC
>TRBJ2-7|-|TRBD2|TRBV30
CAWSPFGLAGGSPSSYEQYF
TGTGCCTGGAGTCCTTTCGGACTAGCGGGGGGGTCCCCCAGCTCCTACGAGCAGTACTTC
>TRBJ1-6|-|-|TRBV4-3
CASSQDQGAGYNSPLHF
TGCGCCAGCAGCCAAGATCAAGGAGCAGGGTATAATTCACCCCTCCACTTT
>TRBJ1-1|once|-|TRBV10-3
CAGGNRDTEAFF
TGTGCCGGGGGAAACAGGGACACTGAAGCTTTCTTT
>TRBJ1-2|-|TRBD1|TRBV3-1/TRBV3-2
CASSQVQGANYGYTF
TGTGCCAGCAGCCAAGTACAGGGGGCTAACTATGGCTACACCTTC
>TRBJ1-2|-|TRBD1|TRBV5-4
CASSRVTGDSYGYTF
TGTGCCAGCAGCCGCGTCACAGGGGACAGCTATGGCTACACCTTC
>TRBJ1-1|-|-|TRBV6-6
CASRLGQNTAEAFF
TGTGCCAGCAGACTCGGACAGAATACTGCGGAAGCTTTCTTT